Listed below are T cell receptor beta chains from one sample, sequenced in a study of a mutant IDH1 vaccine in newly diagnosed glioma. Measured with immunoSEQ multiplex PCR; TCRdb has only the in-frame clones, and not every one. The profile covers 30,000 to 35,000 clones, with about 56% appearing a single time and roughly 11% taken by the ten largest. These TCRs are of unknown antigen specificity. This sample comprised PBMCs, obtained from a glioma patient whose treatment included an IDH1 peptide vaccine. Receptors originate from a woman under 30 with glioma. Each CDR3 is given with its conserved first and last residue. A D gene is named only where the DNA matches it firmly. Rows may omit the clone size; those that give it use once, few, many or a size class.

d_call | j_call | v_call | clone_size | cdr3_aa | cdr3_nt
. | TRBJ1-1 | TRBV18 | few | CASSPQGVNTEAFF | TGTGCCAGCTCACCTCAGGGAGTGAACACTGAAGCTTTCTTT
. | TRBJ1-1 | TRBV5-4 | few | CASSLGRAEAFF | TGTGCCAGCAGCTTGGGGAGGGCTGAAGCTTTCTTT
. | TRBJ2-7 | TRBV6-1 | . | CASSLTAGYEQYF | TGTGCCAGCAGCCTAACGGCGGGGTACGAGCAGTACTTC
. | TRBJ1-1 | TRBV19 | . | CASSSPGRRNTEAFF | TGTGCCAGTAGTTCCCCCGGCAGACGGAACACTGAAGCTTTCTTT
TRBD2 | TRBJ2-5 | TRBV7-2 | . | CASSSHGGEGTVQYF | TGTGCCAGCAGCTCGCACGGGGGGGAGGGAACAGTCCAGTACTTC
. | TRBJ2-7 | TRBV7-9 | . | CASSLATGVSYEQYF | TGTGCCAGCAGCTTAGCGACGGGAGTTTCCTACGAGCAGTACTTC
TRBD1 | TRBJ1-3 | TRBV4-1 | . | CASSKNRDRGNTIYF | TGCGCCAGCAGCAAAAACCGGGACAGAGGAAACACCATATATTTT
. | TRBJ1-5 | TRBV21-1 | . | CASSNPPWDRGRVWPQHF | TGTGCCAGCAGCAACCCCCCCTGGGACAGGGGAAGGGTATGGCCCCAGCATTTT
. | TRBJ2-1 | TRBV20-1 | . | CSARDVYEQFF | TGCAGTGCTAGAGATGTGTATGAGCAGTTCTTC
. | TRBJ2-2 | TRBV5-6 | once | CASSLVGGAVTGELFF | TGTGCCAGCAGCTTGGTTGGAGGGGCGGTCACCGGGGAGCTGTTTTTT
. | TRBJ2-2 | TRBV28 | once | CASKEAQLSSGELFF | TGTGCCAGCAAGGAAGCGCAGCTATCGAGTGGGGAGCTGTTTTTT
TRBD2 | TRBJ2-1 | TRBV19 | . | CASSIFGGWGNEQFF | TGTGCCAGTAGTATATTCGGGGGGTGGGGCAATGAGCAGTTCTTC
. | TRBJ2-7 | TRBV19 | once | CASRGDEAYEQYF | TGTGCCAGTAGAGGGGACGAGGCCTACGAGCAGTACTTC
. | TRBJ1-1 | TRBV5-6 | . | CASSSEQGSQAFF | TGTGCCAGCAGCTCCGAACAGGGTTCCCAAGCTTTCTTT
TRBD1 | TRBJ2-6 | TRBV28 | . | CASSLVGQGVSGANVLTF | TGTGCCAGCAGTTTAGTAGGACAGGGAGTCTCTGGGGCCAACGTCCTGACTTTC
. | TRBJ2-5 | TRBV30 | . | CAWSYYPETQYF | TGTGCCTGGTCCTACTATCCGGAGACCCAGTACTTC
TRBD1 | TRBJ1-5 | TRBV30 | few | CAWMDRDRGAGQPQHF | TGTGCCTGGATGGACCGGGACAGGGGGGCCGGGCAGCCCCAGCATTTT
. | TRBJ2-6 | TRBV5-4 | . | CASSLGGLSGANVLTF | TGTGCCAGCAGCTTGGGAGGGCTCTCTGGGGCCAACGTCCTGACTTTC
. | TRBJ2-1 | TRBV7-2 | . | CASSHSWGRDNEQFF | TGTGCCAGCAGCCACAGCTGGGGGCGTGACAATGAGCAGTTCTTC
TRBD1 | TRBJ1-1 | TRBV13 | . | CASSLVSDRGKAFF | TGTGCCAGCAGCTTAGTTTCGGACAGGGGAAAAGCTTTCTTT
. | TRBJ1-1 | TRBV18 | . | CASSPVDTEAFF | TGTGCCAGCTCGCCCGTCGACACTGAAGCTTTCTTT
. | TRBJ1-4 | TRBV2 | . | CASTDPGNEKLFF | TGTGCCAGCACGGACCCTGGGAATGAAAAACTGTTTTTT
. | TRBJ1-1 | TRBV2 | . | CASSEAVGHPNTEAFF | TGTGCCAGCAGTGAAGCTGTGGGACACCCTAACACTGAAGCTTTCTTT
. | TRBJ1-2 | TRBV27 | . | CASSLTDGFYGYTF | TGTGCCAGCAGTCTCACGGACGGCTTCTATGGCTACACCTTC
. | TRBJ1-4 | TRBV27 | once | CASSFGRSNEKLFF | TGTGCCAGCAGTTTCGGCAGATCTAATGAAAAACTGTTTTTT
TRBD2 | TRBJ2-3 | TRBV6-1 | . | CATWGGTSPDTQYF | TGTGCCACCTGGGGGGGGACTAGCCCAGATACGCAGTATTTT
. | TRBJ1-2 | TRBV19 | . | CASLPKATSDLPHYGYTF | TGTGCCAGTCTCCCCAAAGCGACCTCGGACTTGCCCCACTATGGCTACACCTTC
TRBD1 | TRBJ2-7 | TRBV15 | few | CATSQGQGYEQYF | TGTGCCACCAGCCAAGGACAGGGCTACGAGCAGTACTTC
. | TRBJ1-6 | TRBV5-6 | medium-sized | CASSSLGGTPLHF | TGTGCCAGCAGCTCCCTCGGAGGGACACCCCTCCACTTT
. | TRBJ2-2 | TRBV19 | few | CASTSGSRTGELFF | TGTGCCAGTACCTCAGGGTCTAGGACCGGGGAGCTGTTTTTT
. | TRBJ2-5 | TRBV11-3 | once | CASSLGRGLPGETQYF | TGTGCCAGCAGCCTTGGGCGGGGCCTACCGGGGGAGACCCAGTACTTC
TRBD1 | TRBJ1-3 | TRBV6-5 | . | CASSYSTRGRNTIYF | TGTGCCAGCAGTTACTCGACCAGGGGGAGAAACACCATATATTTT
TRBD1 | TRBJ1-4 | TRBV4-2 | . | CASSQGAPTGNEKLFF | TGTGCCAGCAGCCAAGGGGCTCCGACAGGGAATGAAAAACTGTTTTTT
. | TRBJ2-5 | TRBV9 | . | CASSVGWGEETQYF | TGTGCCAGCAGCGTGGGCTGGGGAGAAGAGACCCAGTACTTC
. | TRBJ2-5 | TRBV11-1 | . | CASSPETARSETQYF | TGTGCCAGCAGCCCCGAGACGGCAAGGTCGGAGACCCAGTACTTC
TRBD1 | TRBJ1-1 | TRBV29-1 | . | CSAEGQGAFF | TGCAGCGCAGAGGGACAGGGTGCTTTCTTT
. | TRBJ1-2 | TRBV6-5 | . | CASSKAGANYGYTF | TGTGCCAGCTCGAAGGCAGGAGCTAACTATGGCTACACCTTC